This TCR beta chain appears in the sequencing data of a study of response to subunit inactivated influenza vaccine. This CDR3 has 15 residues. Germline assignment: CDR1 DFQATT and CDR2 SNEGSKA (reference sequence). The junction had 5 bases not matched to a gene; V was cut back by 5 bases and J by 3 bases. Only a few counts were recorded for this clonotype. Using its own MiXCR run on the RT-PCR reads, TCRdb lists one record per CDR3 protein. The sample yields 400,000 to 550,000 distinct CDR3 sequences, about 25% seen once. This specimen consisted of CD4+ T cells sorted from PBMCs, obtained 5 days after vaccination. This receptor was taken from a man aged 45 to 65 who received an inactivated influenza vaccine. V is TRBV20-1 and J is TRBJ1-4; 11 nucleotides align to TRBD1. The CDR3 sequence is CSASGQGAANEKLFF. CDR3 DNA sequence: TGCAGTGCTTCCGGACAGGGGGCGGCTAATGAAAAACTGTTTTTT.